This section outlines one TCR beta chain sequence together with its context. No antigen is known for it. The sample holds no much larger clone one base away, and base qualities are not on file. TCRbeta CDR3 regions were amplified from genomic DNA by means of the immunoSEQ Assay, a bias-controlled multiplex PCR. For the original study's pipeline: The number of nucleated cells in each sample was estimated from the amplification of reference gene primers within the assay. To quantify the absolute abundance of each unique TCRbeta CDR3 rearrangement, sequence reads were collapsed and filtered. For each sample, productive Simpson clonality was calculated by taking the square root of Simpson's diversity index across productive rearrangements. TCRdb limited this immuneACCESS table to in-frame rearrangements with V and J called. A share of clones is missing; checked studies link under half to unresolved V genes, and the rest is unexplained. That table supplies the V and J calls and clone size; D and trimming were determined from the DNA. Here the sample has 350,000 or so clones; more than 70% occur a single time. Around 3.9% of the sample belongs to the ten largest clones.

These data are taken from a study of blood T cell repertoires in COVID-19 (dated by TCRdb to between 2020 and 2021). Regarding the complete study: Samples from collaborators originated in the United States, Italy and Spain and spanned both the acute and convalescent phases of COVID-19. The material from the prospective study consisted of cDNA or gDNA derived from T cells, B-cell-depleted T cells, or PBMCs. Subjects who had been exposed to COVID-19, were actively infected with it, or had recovered from it provided the deeply sampled blood TCRbeta repertoires that made up the dataset. The repertoires were released in a freely available public database intended as a resource for research on the immune response to SARS-CoV-2. The samples were drawn from the first 160 participants of the ongoing ImmuneRACE study and from 1,254 subjects provided by 6 global collaborators. Nearly every sample came with metadata listing a de-identified subject ID, COVID-19 status, age in years and sex. Where available, HLA class I and class II types were taken from metadata supplied by the sample provider and were not determined by assay-based typing.

Results the study describes overall, beyond this receptor: The quantity of clinical and demographic metadata differed by source and by participant and was supplied without curation.

V is pruned by 10 bases and J by 0 bases, leaving 8 bases of the junction without a gene match. Including the terminal cysteine and phenylalanine, the CDR3 comprises 15 residues. The only DNA kept is the CDR3, 45 bases in frame from the first base. The germline V gene supplies CDR1 MDHEN and CDR2 SYDVKM. One collaborating source in Seattle enrolled patients during active infection and followed them longitudinally through the course of disease. The collaborating institutions used their own protocols to collect whole blood in K2EDTA tubes. For TCRbeta analysis, collaborators shipped samples as frozen whole blood, isolated PBMCs, or DNA extracted from either of those sample types.

This clonotype was sampled from a woman between 55 and 75 years old with COVID-19, enrolled during active disease. The sequencing sample was made of peripheral blood. The rearranged segments are TRBV28 and TRBJ1-4, and 7 junctional nucleotides match TRBD1. The base sequence is TGTGCCACCAAAACCGGGACAGCAACTAATGAAAAACTGTTTTTT. It encodes CATKTGTATNEKLFF.